The next 21 T cell receptor beta chains were all read from a single sample in a study of tumor and adjacent non-tumor tissue in lung cancer. This sample's RNA came from whole unsorted tissue. TCRbeta libraries were built with three rounds of nested PCR, modified from ARM-PCR. TCRdb re-called the multiplex PCR reads through MiXCR, storing one row per CDR3 protein. The sample holds 120,000 or so distinct CDR3 sequences, roughly 84% seen once. Sequenced sample: lung tumor tissue. These receptors were taken from a man in his 70s with non-small cell lung cancer.

A word on this clonotype: One end of the junction is discordant with germline, which a read error may explain. The chain carries TRBV28 and TRBJ2-7, with D tentatively TRBD2 (5 bases). The CDR3 has 14 amino acids. Germline V lookup: CDR1 MDHEN, CDR2 SYDVKM. Here the CDR3 reads CASSPRTRAYEQYF. In DNA form, the CDR3 reads TGCGCCAGCAGTCCCAGGACGAGGGCCTACGAGCAGTACTTC. Combining the CDR3 with reference TRBV28 and TRBJ2-7 gives the whole variable domain DVKVTQSSRYLVKRTGEKVFLECVQDMDHENMFWYRQDPGLGLRLIYFSYDVKMKEKGDIPEGYSVSREKKERFSLILESASTNQTSMYLCASSPRTRAYEQYFGPGTRLTVT.

A remark on this clonotype: Germline and junction disagree at one end, which may indicate a read error. V gene TRBV7-9 combines with J gene TRBJ2-3, with 8 bases aligning to TRBD1. The CDR3 has 18 amino acids. Germline V gene data show CDR1 as SEHNR and CDR2 as FQNEAQ (reference sequence). DNA for the CDR3: TGTGCCAGCAGCTCCCTGAGTGGACAGGGTTATCCCATAGATACGCAATATTTT. Its translation is CASSSLSGQGYPIDTQYF.

Note on this clonotype: Likely a read error: the CDR3 ends without its conserved phenylalanine or tryptophan. The DNA is omitted, as the CDR3 cannot be located on it reliably, and the CDR3 follows TCRdb's listing. V is TRBV6-1 and J is TRBJ2-7; the table assigns TRBD2, which was not confirmed against the DNA. Counting both end residues, the CDR3 totals 16 amino acids. Germline V gene lookup returns CDR1 MNHNS and CDR2 SASEGT. CDR3 region: CASGKGTSGNSYELYL.

Of note for this clonotype: Mismatch with germline at one junction end may stem from a read error. The chain has TRBV20-1 and TRBJ2-7, with a weak D call TRBD2 (6 bases). Germline V gives CDR1 DFQATT, CDR2 SNEGSKA (reference sequence). There are 11 residues in the CDR3. The CDR3 spells CSVSGSYGQYF. The CDR3 DNA reads TGCAGTGTGAGCGGGTCGTACGGGCAGTACTTC.

About this clonotype: This may come from a read error, since a much larger clone is one base off. The chain carries TRBV20-1 and TRBJ2-5; 8 bases agree with TRBD2. This CDR3 has 15 residues. Germline loops: CDR1 DFQATT, CDR2 SNEGSKA (reference sequence). The CDR3 region is CSANSLAGLQGTQYF. In nucleotides, the CDR3 is TGCAGTGCTAACTCGCTAGCGGGTTTACAAGGGACCCAGTACTTC.

The chain couples TRBV12-3 or TRBV12-4 to TRBJ2-3; 10 nucleotides align to TRBD1. This CDR3 has 15 residues. The V and J ends lost 5 bases and 6 bases, in that order; junction bases with no gene match: 8. The CDR3 bases are TGTGCCAGCAGTAACGACAGGGGGCGGGCTGATACGCAGTATTTT. This sequence encodes CASSNDRGRADTQYF.

As to this clonotype: One end of the junction fails to match germline, which may point to a read error. The rearrangement joins TRBV12-3 or TRBV12-4 to TRBJ2-5; TRBD1 agrees at 7 bases. The CDR3 contains 15 residues. The CDR3 protein is CASSRPRQGTETHYF. The CDR3 DNA reads TGTGCCAGCAGCCGGCCGAGACAGGGTACGGAGACCCACTACTTC.

Note on this clonotype: Given a much more abundant clone one base away, this may be a read error. Because the CDR3 is missing its conserved closing phenylalanine or tryptophan, this is likely a read error. CDR3 DNA: TGTGCCAGTAGTATGCTAGCGGGAGGCTACGAGCAGTACTTG. This codes for CASSMLAGGYEQYL. This chain uses TRBV19 with TRBJ2-7; 11 bases map to TRBD2. The CDR3 is made up of 14 amino acids. The junction had 1 base not matched to a gene; V was cut back by 3 bases and J by 3 bases. CDR1 is LNHDA, CDR2 SQIVND, per germline (reference sequence).

On this clonotype: This CDR3 fails to terminate in the conserved phenylalanine or tryptophan, so it likely reflects a read error. CDR3 residues: CASSRFGLANQVTQYL. The CDR3 coding sequence is TGCGCCAGCAGCCGCTTTGGACTAGCGAATCAAGTGACCCAGTACCTA. V and J are TRBV4-1 and TRBJ2-5, with 9 bases aligning to TRBD2. This CDR3 comprises 16 residues. Germline loops: CDR1 MGHRA, CDR2 YSYEKL.

By frequency in the sample, this clonotype is medium-sized. J is TRBJ1-2 and V is TRBV11-2; a possible D gene is TRBD1 (5 bases). Trimming stripped 0 bases from V and 7 bases from J, with 9 bases between. The CDR3 totals 13 residues. Germline V gives CDR1 SGHAT, CDR2 FQNNGV. The CDR3 loop is CASSLDRRGGYTF. In nucleotides, the CDR3 is TGTGCCAGCAGCTTAGATAGGAGGGGTGGCTACACCTTC.

V usage is TRBV6-1 and J usage is TRBJ1-1, with a weak D call TRBD1 (6 bases). CDR3 length: 12 residues. Germline CDR1 is MNHNS and CDR2 is SASEGT. The CDR3 spells CVSRGSGAEAFF. Written as DNA, the CDR3 is TGTGTCAGTAGGGGGTCTGGGGCTGAAGCTTTCTTT.

The rearrangement links TRBV5-6 to TRBJ2-1; D is unclear. The germline V gene has CDR1 SGHDT and CDR2 YYEEEE. V was clipped by 3 bases and J by 7 bases, with 20 bases between them. The CDR3 runs to 16 residues. Written as DNA, the CDR3 is TGTGCCAGCAGCTCCCAGTCCCCGAGCTCATATAATGAGCAGTTCTTC. Translating it yields CASSSQSPSSYNEQFF.

Of note for this clonotype: At one end the junction does not follow the germline gene, possibly because of a read error. The chain combines TRBV30 with TRBJ2-7, with 11 positions matching TRBD2. The length of the CDR3 is 13 residues. The germline V gene has CDR1 GTSNPN and CDR2 SVGIG (reference sequence). The CDR3 sequence: CDWNTLSGRAQYF. The CDR3 DNA follows: TGTGACTGGAATACCCTTAGCGGGAGGGCCCAGTATTTC.

This clonotype was counted once. The junction departs from germline at one end; a sequencing error may be responsible. V is TRBV14 and J is TRBJ2-5, with TRBD2 as a possible D gene (5 bases). CDR1 SGHDN and CDR2 FVKESK come from the germline V gene. The CDR3 covers 11 residues. The CDR3 sequence is CTSSQEGTQYF. The DNA of the CDR3 is TGCACCAGCAGCCAAGAGGGGACCCAGTACTTC.

The sample holds one count of this clonotype. A much bigger clone sits one base away, suggesting this may be a read error. The chain has TRBV28 and TRBJ1-5; no firm D call. The ends were cut back, 10 bases at V and 4 bases at J, with 11 bases in the middle. The CDR3 extends over 12 amino acids. Per germline, CDR1 MDHEN and CDR2 SYDVKM. CDR3 loop: CATSWLNQPQHF. The CDR3 DNA follows: TGTGCCACCTCCTGGTTGAATCAGCCCCAGCATTTT.

This clonotype was observed many times. The chain carries TRBV12-3 or TRBV12-4 and TRBJ2-7; 7 bases line up with TRBD1. The V gene end was trimmed by 1 base and the J gene end by 2 bases; junction bases not matched to a gene: 2. This CDR3 comprises 14 residues. CDR3 coding DNA: TGTGCCAGCAGTTTAGGACAGGGCCCCTACGAGCAGTACTTC. It is translated as CASSLGQGPYEQYF.

Comment on this clonotype: At one end the junction does not follow the germline gene, possibly because of a read error. This chain joins TRBV11-2 and TRBJ2-3; TRBD2 agrees at 7 bases. This CDR3 contains 15 residues. CDR1 is SGHAT, CDR2 FQNNGV, per germline. CDR3 residues: CASSLGLSGADTRYF. The DNA for the CDR3 is TGTGCCAGCAGCTTAGGGCTCAGCGGGGCAGATACGCGGTATTTT.

With regard to this clonotype: Germline and junction disagree at one end, which may indicate a read error. This chain connects TRBV5-1 to TRBJ2-3, with 11 bases fitting TRBD2. There are 17 residues in the CDR3. Germline-derived CDR1 and CDR2 are SGHRS and YFSETQ. CDR3 protein: CAISEGPLAGVTDMQYF. The CDR3 coding sequence is TGCGCCATCAGCGAAGGGCCACTAGCGGGAGTGACAGATATGCAGTATTTT.

The gene calls are TRBV5-4 and TRBJ1-1; TRBD1 matches at 8 bases. Germline V gene data show CDR1 as SGHNT and CDR2 as YYREEE (reference sequence). The CDR3 totals 14 residues. DNA for the CDR3: TGTATCAGCAGCTTCGACAGGGGGAACACTGAAGCTTTCTTT. Protein sequence: CISSFDRGNTEAFF.

Turning to this clonotype: The junction departs from germline at one end; a sequencing error may be responsible. This sequence joins TRBV5-4 and TRBJ1-6; TRBD1 matches at 7 bases. Looked up from germline, CDR1 is SGHNT and CDR2 is YYREEE (reference sequence). CDR3 length: 15 amino acids. The CDR3 coding sequence is TGTGCCAGCAGCCAAACAGGGGATCATAATTTACCCCCCCACTTT. Translated: CASSQTGDHNLPPHF.

Points on this clonotype: A read error may account for a junction end that differs from germline. The genes are TRBV4-1 and TRBJ1-2; D call uncertain. This CDR3 is built from 13 residues. Per germline, CDR1 MGHRA and CDR2 YSYEKL. The CDR3 protein is CASSPNKGRGYTF. The CDR3 DNA reads TGCGCCAGTAGCCCAAACAAGGGCAGAGGCTACACCTTC.